The 2 T cell receptor beta chains given below trace back to one sample, sequenced in a study of T cell responses to AZD1222 COVID-19 vaccine. Here immunoSEQ multiplex PCR was the method, and the copy in TCRdb shows in-frame clones only, minus some. The sample consists of 78,000 or so clones, about 91% of them appearing once. The input for sequencing was peripheral blood, taken on day 0 of AZD1222 vaccination. The receptors originated from an adult in good health.

The chain employs TRBV28 and TRBJ2-1, with TRBD1 identical over 7 bases. Trimming removed 6 bases from V and 0 bases from J; junction bases left unmatched: 5. The CDR3 is 15 amino acids. Germline V gene lookup returns CDR1 MDHEN and CDR2 SYDVKM. The DNA of the CDR3 is TGTGCCAGCAGCTCCGGGACAGTCTCCTACAATGAGCAGTTCTTC. Its translation: CASSSGTVSYNEQFF.

The V and J genes are TRBV10-3 and TRBJ2-5; 15 nucleotides line up with TRBD2. Trimming took 3 bases from V and 0 from J; bases not matched to a gene: 5. The germline gives CDR1 ENHRY, CDR2 SYGVKD. The CDR3 sequence is 18 residues long. The CDR3 spells CAISDGTSGGLYQETQYF. CDR3 coding DNA: TGTGCCATCAGTGACGGGACTAGCGGGGGGCTTTACCAAGAGACCCAGTACTTC.